A selection of T cell receptor beta chains follows, all from one sample in a study of Ad26.COV2.S vaccination and SARS-CoV-2 variants. Method: immunoSEQ multiplex PCR; TCRdb's copy keeps in-frame clones and lacks some. The sample carries around 300,000 clones, approximately 86% recorded once. Sequencing used peripheral blood, obtained in a trial of Ad26.COV2.S vaccine versus placebo. These receptors were taken from a person between 18 and 65 years old who received the Ad26.COV2.S COVID-19 vaccine or a placebo. CDR3s include the opening cysteine and the closing phenylalanine or tryptophan. A D gene is named only where the DNA matches it firmly. A row's size may be missing; if present it is once, few, many or a size class.

j_call: TRBJ2-7; clone_size: -; d_call: TRBD1; v_call: TRBV7-9; cdr3_aa: CASSLGTGAYEQYF; cdr3_nt: TGTGCCAGCAGCTTAGGGACAGGGGCCTACGAGCAGTACTTC
j_call: TRBJ2-7; clone_size: -; d_call: TRBD2; v_call: TRBV6-2/TRBV6-3; cdr3_aa: CASSYSASGTYEQYF; cdr3_nt: TGTGCCAGCAGTTACTCGGCTAGCGGAACCTACGAGCAGTACTTC
j_call: TRBJ2-3; clone_size: -; d_call: -; v_call: TRBV24-1; cdr3_aa: CATSDRGGMGTDTQYF; cdr3_nt: TGTGCCACCAGTGATAGAGGGGGGATGGGGACAGATACGCAGTATTTT
j_call: TRBJ2-7; clone_size: once; d_call: -; v_call: TRBV3-1/TRBV3-2; cdr3_aa: CASSSLAGYEQYF; cdr3_nt: TGTGCCAGCAGCTCACTAGCAGGATACGAGCAGTACTTC
j_call: TRBJ2-5; clone_size: -; d_call: TRBD1; v_call: TRBV4-3; cdr3_aa: CASSQDPGDRDTETQYF; cdr3_nt: TGCGCCAGCAGCCAAGACCCGGGGGACAGGGATACAGAGACCCAGTACTTC
j_call: TRBJ2-1; clone_size: -; d_call: -; v_call: TRBV19; cdr3_aa: CASSIRGVDHNEQFF; cdr3_nt: TGTGCCAGTAGTATTAGGGGCGTAGATCACAATGAGCAGTTCTTC
j_call: TRBJ2-5; clone_size: -; d_call: -; v_call: TRBV5-4; cdr3_aa: CASTTKGQETQYF; cdr3_nt: TGTGCCAGCACCACGAAGGGGCAAGAGACCCAGTACTTC
j_call: TRBJ2-3; clone_size: -; d_call: TRBD2; v_call: TRBV10-3; cdr3_aa: CATEPRGLAGRDTQYF; cdr3_nt: TGTGCCACCGAACCCCGCGGACTAGCGGGGCGGGATACGCAGTATTTT
j_call: TRBJ2-3; clone_size: once; d_call: -; v_call: TRBV19; cdr3_aa: CASSQTGITDTQYF; cdr3_nt: TGTGCCAGTAGTCAAACAGGGATCACAGATACGCAGTATTTT
j_call: TRBJ1-5; clone_size: -; d_call: -; v_call: TRBV27; cdr3_aa: CASSLLGGRGQPQHF; cdr3_nt: TGTGCCAGCAGTTTATTGGGGGGGCGCGGGCAGCCCCAGCATTTT
j_call: TRBJ2-6; clone_size: -; d_call: -; v_call: TRBV4-2; cdr3_aa: CASSQDGAEAGANVLTF; cdr3_nt: TGTGCCAGCAGCCAAGATGGGGCCGAGGCTGGGGCCAACGTCCTGACTTTC
j_call: TRBJ2-1; clone_size: -; d_call: TRBD2; v_call: TRBV27; cdr3_aa: CASSLRREGSYNEQFF; cdr3_nt: TGTGCCAGCAGTTTAAGGCGGGAGGGATCCTACAATGAGCAGTTCTTC
j_call: TRBJ1-5; clone_size: -; d_call: -; v_call: TRBV6-5; cdr3_aa: CASGAAGRNQPQHF; cdr3_nt: TGTGCCAGCGGGGCCGCGGGTAGGAATCAGCCCCAGCATTTT
j_call: TRBJ2-7; clone_size: -; d_call: TRBD1; v_call: TRBV10-3; cdr3_aa: CATQGASYEQYF; cdr3_nt: TGTGCCACTCAGGGGGCTAGCTACGAGCAGTACTTC
j_call: TRBJ1-2; clone_size: -; d_call: TRBD1; v_call: TRBV5-1; cdr3_aa: CASNDRGAPYGYTF; cdr3_nt: TGCGCCAGCAACGACAGGGGCGCGCCCTATGGCTACACCTTC
j_call: TRBJ1-3; clone_size: -; d_call: -; v_call: TRBV5-6; cdr3_aa: CASSRRFSGNTIYF; cdr3_nt: TGTGCCAGCAGCCGCAGGTTCTCTGGAAACACCATATATTTT
j_call: TRBJ2-7; clone_size: -; d_call: TRBD2; v_call: TRBV3-1/TRBV3-2; cdr3_aa: CASSPRTSGFYEQYF; cdr3_nt: TGTGCCAGCAGCCCTCGGACTAGCGGCTTCTACGAGCAGTACTTC
j_call: TRBJ2-4; clone_size: -; d_call: TRBD1; v_call: TRBV5-8; cdr3_aa: CASSFEDRADAKNIQYF; cdr3_nt: TGTGCCAGCAGCTTTGAGGACAGGGCGGACGCCAAAAACATTCAGTACTTC
j_call: TRBJ1-6; clone_size: -; d_call: -; v_call: TRBV6-5; cdr3_aa: CASRTPGRINSPLHF; cdr3_nt: TGTGCCAGCAGAACTCCTGGACGGATTAATTCACCCCTCCACTTT
j_call: TRBJ1-2; clone_size: few; d_call: -; v_call: TRBV6-2/TRBV6-3; cdr3_aa: CASSRTNYGYTF; cdr3_nt: TGTGCCAGCAGTCGGACAAACTATGGCTACACCTTC
j_call: TRBJ2-1; clone_size: -; d_call: -; v_call: TRBV12-3/TRBV12-4; cdr3_aa: CASTGSYNEQFF; cdr3_nt: TGTGCCAGCACAGGCTCCTACAATGAGCAGTTCTTC
j_call: TRBJ1-5; clone_size: -; d_call: -; v_call: TRBV10-2; cdr3_aa: CASGDSLGLGNQPQHF; cdr3_nt: TGCGCCAGCGGAGATTCCCTGGGCTTGGGGAATCAGCCCCAGCATTTT
j_call: TRBJ1-2; clone_size: -; d_call: -; v_call: TRBV5-1; cdr3_aa: CASSFEGGYGYTF; cdr3_nt: TGCGCCAGCAGCTTTGAGGGCGGCTATGGCTACACCTTC
j_call: TRBJ2-1; clone_size: -; d_call: TRBD2; v_call: TRBV9; cdr3_aa: CASSSGRNNEQFF; cdr3_nt: TGTGCCAGCAGTAGCGGGAGGAACAATGAGCAGTTCTTC
j_call: TRBJ1-5; clone_size: -; d_call: -; v_call: TRBV15; cdr3_aa: CATSRGASF; cdr3_nt: TGTGCCACCAGCAGAGGGGCGTCTTTT
j_call: TRBJ2-7; clone_size: -; d_call: -; v_call: TRBV5-6; cdr3_aa: CASSLGGAVYEQYF; cdr3_nt: TGTGCCAGCAGCCTGGGGGGGGCCGTTTACGAGCAGTACTTC
j_call: TRBJ2-3; clone_size: -; d_call: -; v_call: TRBV7-2; cdr3_aa: CASSLAGTGMADTQYF; cdr3_nt: TGTGCCAGCAGCTTAGCCGGGACGGGGATGGCAGATACGCAGTATTTT
j_call: TRBJ2-1; clone_size: -; d_call: TRBD2; v_call: TRBV7-3; cdr3_aa: CASSWTGTSGRNEQFF; cdr3_nt: TGTGCCAGCAGCTGGACCGGGACTAGCGGGAGGAATGAGCAGTTCTTC
j_call: TRBJ2-7; clone_size: -; d_call: -; v_call: TRBV7-2; cdr3_aa: CASSWRLLENEQYF; cdr3_nt: TGTGCCAGCAGTTGGCGGTTATTAGAGAACGAGCAGTACTTC
j_call: TRBJ1-3; clone_size: -; d_call: TRBD1; v_call: TRBV28; cdr3_aa: CASSGQGAHRTGNTIYF; cdr3_nt: TGTGCCAGCAGTGGACAGGGGGCGCATCGTACTGGAAACACCATATATTTT
j_call: TRBJ1-1; clone_size: -; d_call: TRBD1; v_call: TRBV6-6; cdr3_aa: CASSPSGTANTEAFF; cdr3_nt: TGTGCCAGCAGTCCTAGCGGGACAGCGAACACTGAAGCTTTCTTT
j_call: TRBJ2-2; clone_size: -; d_call: -; v_call: TRBV3-1/TRBV3-2; cdr3_aa: CASSQDPANTGELFF; cdr3_nt: TGTGCCAGCAGCCAAGATCCCGCGAACACCGGGGAGCTGTTTTTT
j_call: TRBJ1-6; clone_size: -; d_call: -; v_call: TRBV21-1; cdr3_aa: CASSKRGWASPLHF; cdr3_nt: TGTGCCAGCAGCAAGAGGGGGTGGGCTTCACCCCTCCACTTT
j_call: TRBJ2-7; clone_size: -; d_call: TRBD1; v_call: TRBV18; cdr3_aa: CASSPGQGAYEQYF; cdr3_nt: TGTGCCAGCTCACCAGGACAGGGGGCCTACGAGCAGTACTTC
j_call: TRBJ2-2; clone_size: once; d_call: TRBD1; v_call: TRBV11-2; cdr3_aa: CASSSRGWTGSTGELFF; cdr3_nt: TGTGCCAGCAGCTCCCGGGGATGGACAGGGTCCACCGGGGAGCTGTTTTTT
j_call: TRBJ2-3; clone_size: -; d_call: TRBD1; v_call: TRBV30; cdr3_aa: CAWSYLGGYRGDTQYF; cdr3_nt: TGTGCCTGGAGTTACTTAGGGGGCTATAGAGGAGATACGCAGTATTTT
j_call: TRBJ2-1; clone_size: -; d_call: TRBD1; v_call: TRBV5-4; cdr3_aa: CASSLATGSSYNEQFF; cdr3_nt: TGTGCCAGCAGCTTGGCGACAGGGAGCTCCTACAATGAGCAGTTCTTC
j_call: TRBJ1-2; clone_size: -; d_call: -; v_call: TRBV28; cdr3_aa: CASSLNSYNYGYTF; cdr3_nt: TGTGCCAGCAGTTTAAACAGCTATAACTATGGCTACACCTTC
j_call: TRBJ1-1; clone_size: -; d_call: -; v_call: TRBV7-2; cdr3_aa: CASSPGGIGTEAFF; cdr3_nt: TGTGCCAGCAGCCCCGGTGGGATTGGCACTGAAGCTTTCTTT
j_call: TRBJ1-2; clone_size: -; d_call: TRBD1; v_call: TRBV5-1; cdr3_aa: CASSLLQAGGDNYGYTF; cdr3_nt: TGCGCCAGCAGCTTGTTGCAGGCAGGGGGCGATAACTATGGCTACACCTTC
j_call: TRBJ2-1; clone_size: -; d_call: TRBD2; v_call: TRBV24-1; cdr3_aa: CATSDPSGRGVNEQFF; cdr3_nt: TGTGCCACCAGTGATCCTAGCGGGAGGGGGGTCAATGAGCAGTTCTTC
j_call: TRBJ2-2; clone_size: -; d_call: -; v_call: TRBV5-1; cdr3_aa: CASSLGGTGELFF; cdr3_nt: TGCGCCAGCAGCTTGGGGGGCACCGGGGAGCTGTTTTTT
j_call: TRBJ1-2; clone_size: -; d_call: TRBD1; v_call: TRBV29-1; cdr3_aa: CSEGDRASGYTF; cdr3_nt: TGCAGCGAGGGGGACAGGGCCAGCGGCTACACCTTC
j_call: TRBJ2-3; clone_size: -; d_call: -; v_call: TRBV5-6; cdr3_aa: CASSLAVGTSTDTQYF; cdr3_nt: TGTGCCAGCAGCTTGGCTGTCGGGACGAGCACAGATACGCAGTATTTT
j_call: TRBJ1-1; clone_size: few; d_call: -; v_call: TRBV6-1; cdr3_aa: CASSEGEQGWTEAFF; cdr3_nt: TGTGCCAGCAGTGAAGGGGAACAGGGATGGACTGAAGCTTTCTTT
j_call: TRBJ2-7; clone_size: -; d_call: -; v_call: TRBV5-5; cdr3_aa: CASSSPSTGVAYEQYF; cdr3_nt: TGTGCCAGCAGTTCCCCTTCGACAGGAGTAGCCTACGAGCAGTACTTC
j_call: TRBJ2-7; clone_size: -; d_call: TRBD1; v_call: TRBV27; cdr3_aa: CASSLVGTGVYEQYF; cdr3_nt: TGTGCCAGCAGTTTAGTAGGGACAGGGGTCTACGAGCAGTACTTC
j_call: TRBJ2-7; clone_size: -; d_call: -; v_call: TRBV28; cdr3_aa: CASSLTQSYEQYF; cdr3_nt: TGTGCCAGCAGTTTAACCCAGTCCTACGAGCAGTACTTC
j_call: TRBJ2-7; clone_size: -; d_call: -; v_call: TRBV6-2/TRBV6-3; cdr3_aa: CASSSYRQPYEQYF; cdr3_nt: TGTGCCAGCAGTTCCTATCGACAGCCCTACGAGCAGTACTTC
j_call: TRBJ2-5; clone_size: -; d_call: -; v_call: TRBV16; cdr3_aa: CASSRLGAGQETQYF; cdr3_nt: TGTGCCAGCAGCCGCCTCGGCGCAGGGCAAGAGACCCAGTACTTC
j_call: TRBJ2-2; clone_size: -; d_call: -; v_call: TRBV11-3; cdr3_aa: CASSLNTGELFF; cdr3_nt: TGTGCCAGCAGCTTGAACACCGGGGAGCTGTTTTTT
j_call: TRBJ2-5; clone_size: once; d_call: -; v_call: TRBV13; cdr3_aa: CASSLSTGSGQETQYF; cdr3_nt: TGTGCCAGCAGCTTAAGTACGGGAAGTGGCCAAGAGACCCAGTACTTC
j_call: TRBJ1-6; clone_size: few; d_call: -; v_call: TRBV20-1; cdr3_aa: CSASFYGPLHF; cdr3_nt: TGCAGTGCTAGCTTTTATGGGCCCCTCCACTTT
j_call: TRBJ2-5; clone_size: -; d_call: TRBD1; v_call: TRBV6-1; cdr3_aa: CASSGSGTGDEETQYF; cdr3_nt: TGTGCCAGCAGTGGGTCCGGGACAGGGGACGAAGAGACCCAGTACTTC
j_call: TRBJ2-7; clone_size: -; d_call: TRBD1; v_call: TRBV6-6; cdr3_aa: CASSYGQGGVDEQYF; cdr3_nt: TGTGCCAGCAGTTACGGACAGGGGGGCGTTGACGAGCAGTACTTC
j_call: TRBJ2-5; clone_size: -; d_call: -; v_call: TRBV25-1; cdr3_aa: CASSEFKGGARETQYF; cdr3_nt: TGTGCCAGCAGTGAATTTAAGGGGGGGGCACGAGAGACCCAGTACTTC